This record concerns one T cell receptor (beta chain) sequence. What it binds is not known. Germline V gene sequence: CDR1 SGHRS, CDR2 YFSETQ. The CDR3 loop spans 16 amino acids. The junction had 0 bases not matched to a gene; V was cut back by 0 bases and J by 0 bases. These data come from a study of cytotoxic CD8 clonotypes in ibrutinib-treated CLL. Study context: Timing of response sample collection was a median approximately twelve months after treatment start, with a range of 6 to 36.

The study's findings and limits: The clonality rise at ibrutinib response reflected private clonotype expansion. Baseline values of clonality outstripped age-matched healthy donors and followed circulating CD8+ T-cell counts.

Libraries were prepared by immunoSEQ multiplex PCR; TCRdb keeps only in-frame clonotypes and omits some of them. Here the sample spans around 70,000 clones, approximately 90% being singletons. This TCR was recovered from a human donor with chronic lymphocytic leukemia. The sample here was PBMCs, taken after 12 months of ibrutinib treatment. The chain combines TRBV5-1 with TRBJ2-3, with 11 positions matching TRBD2. CDR3 loop: CASSLGLAGSTDTQYF. DNA of the CDR3: TGCGCCAGCAGCTTGGGACTAGCGGGAAGCACAGATACGCAGTATTTT.